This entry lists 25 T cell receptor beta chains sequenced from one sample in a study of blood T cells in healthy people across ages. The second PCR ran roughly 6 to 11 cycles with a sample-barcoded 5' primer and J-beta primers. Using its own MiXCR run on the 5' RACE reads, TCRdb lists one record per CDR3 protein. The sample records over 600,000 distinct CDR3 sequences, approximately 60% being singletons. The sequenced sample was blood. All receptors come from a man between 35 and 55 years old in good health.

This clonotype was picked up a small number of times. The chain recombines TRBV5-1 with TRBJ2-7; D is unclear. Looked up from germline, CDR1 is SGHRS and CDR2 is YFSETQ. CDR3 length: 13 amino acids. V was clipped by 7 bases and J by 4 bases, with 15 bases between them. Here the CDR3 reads CASRGDNSYEQYF. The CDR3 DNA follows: TGCGCCAGCCGTGGAGACAATTCATACGAGCAGTACTTC.

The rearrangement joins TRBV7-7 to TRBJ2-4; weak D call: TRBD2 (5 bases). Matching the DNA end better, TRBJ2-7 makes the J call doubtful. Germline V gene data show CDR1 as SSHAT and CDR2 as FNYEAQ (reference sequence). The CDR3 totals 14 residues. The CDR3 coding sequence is TGTGCCAGCAGACCTAGCCTAAGCTCCTACGAGCAGTACTTC. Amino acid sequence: CASRPSLSSYEQYF.

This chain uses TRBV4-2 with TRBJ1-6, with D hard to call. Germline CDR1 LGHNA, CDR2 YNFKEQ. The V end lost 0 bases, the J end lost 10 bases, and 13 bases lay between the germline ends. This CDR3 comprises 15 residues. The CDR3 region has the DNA TGTGCCAGCAGCCAAGAAACGGGGAGAGGGTCACCCCTCCACTTT. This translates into CASSQETGRGSPLHF.

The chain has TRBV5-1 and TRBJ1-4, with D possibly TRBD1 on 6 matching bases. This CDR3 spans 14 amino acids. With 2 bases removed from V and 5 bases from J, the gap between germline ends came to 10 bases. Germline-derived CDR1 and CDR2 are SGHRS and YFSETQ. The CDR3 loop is CASSLVGANEKLFF. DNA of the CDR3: TGCGCCAGCAGCTTAGTGGGGGCGAATGAAAAACTGTTTTTT.

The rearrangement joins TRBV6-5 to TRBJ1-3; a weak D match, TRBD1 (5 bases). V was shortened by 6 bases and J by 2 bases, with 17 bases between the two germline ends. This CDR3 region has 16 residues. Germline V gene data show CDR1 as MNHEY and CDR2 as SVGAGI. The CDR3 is CASSLNRDGTGNTIYF. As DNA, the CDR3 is TGTGCCAGCAGCCTAAACCGGGACGGAACTGGAAACACCATATATTTT.

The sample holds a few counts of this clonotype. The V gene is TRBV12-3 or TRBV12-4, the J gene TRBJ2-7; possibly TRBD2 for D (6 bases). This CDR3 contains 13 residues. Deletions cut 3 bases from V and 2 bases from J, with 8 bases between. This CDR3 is CASSLEGTYEQYF. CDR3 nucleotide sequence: TGTGCCAGCAGTTTGGAGGGGACCTACGAGCAGTACTTC.

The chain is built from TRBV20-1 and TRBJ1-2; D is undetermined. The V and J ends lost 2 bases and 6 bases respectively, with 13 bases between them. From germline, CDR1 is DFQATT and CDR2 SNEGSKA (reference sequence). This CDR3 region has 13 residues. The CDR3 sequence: CSARRPAVDGYTF. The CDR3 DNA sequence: TGCAGTGCTAGAAGGCCAGCCGTCGATGGCTACACCTTC.

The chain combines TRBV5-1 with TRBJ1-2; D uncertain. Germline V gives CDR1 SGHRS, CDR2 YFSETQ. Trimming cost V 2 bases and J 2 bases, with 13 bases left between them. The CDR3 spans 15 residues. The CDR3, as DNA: TGCGCCAGCAGCTTACTTCGCGGGGTGAACTATGGCTACACCTTC. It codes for CASSLLRGVNYGYTF.

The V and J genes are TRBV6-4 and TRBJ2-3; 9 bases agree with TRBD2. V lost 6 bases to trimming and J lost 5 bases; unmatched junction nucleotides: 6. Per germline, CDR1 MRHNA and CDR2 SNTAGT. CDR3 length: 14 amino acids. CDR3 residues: CASSETTSGDTQYF. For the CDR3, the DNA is TGTGCCAGCAGCGAAACGACTAGCGGAGATACGCAGTATTTT.

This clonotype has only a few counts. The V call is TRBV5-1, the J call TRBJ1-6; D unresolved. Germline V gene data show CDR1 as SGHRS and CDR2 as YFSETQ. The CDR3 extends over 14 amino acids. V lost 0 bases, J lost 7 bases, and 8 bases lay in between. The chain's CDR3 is CASSLDARNSPLHF. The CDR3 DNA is TGCGCCAGCAGCTTGGACGCCAGAAATTCACCCCTCCACTTT.

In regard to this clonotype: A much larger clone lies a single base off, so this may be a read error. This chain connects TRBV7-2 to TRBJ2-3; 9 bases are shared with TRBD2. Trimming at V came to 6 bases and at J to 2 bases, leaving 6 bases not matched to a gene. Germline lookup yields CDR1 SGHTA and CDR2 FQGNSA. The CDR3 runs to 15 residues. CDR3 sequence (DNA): TGTGCCAGCAGGATGCGGGGGGGCGACACAGATACGCAGTATTTT. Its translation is CASRMRGGDTDTQYF.

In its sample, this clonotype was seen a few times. The CDR3 DNA is TGTGCCAGCAGCGCCCTGGACAGAGCCTGGAAGACCCAGTACTTC. It encodes CASSALDRAWKTQYF. The V and J genes are TRBV6-1 and TRBJ2-7; D is perhaps TRBD1 (6 bases). The J call may be wrong; the DNA end is better matched by TRBJ2-5. CDR1 and CDR2 (germline): MNHNS, SASEGT. The CDR3 consists of 15 residues.

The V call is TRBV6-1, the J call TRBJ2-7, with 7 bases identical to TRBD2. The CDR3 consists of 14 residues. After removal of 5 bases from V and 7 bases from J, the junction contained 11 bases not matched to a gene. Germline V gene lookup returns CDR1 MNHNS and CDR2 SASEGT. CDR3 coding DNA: TGTGCCAGCAGTTGGGAGGGTACAGCGTGGGAGCAGTACTTC. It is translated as CASSWEGTAWEQYF.

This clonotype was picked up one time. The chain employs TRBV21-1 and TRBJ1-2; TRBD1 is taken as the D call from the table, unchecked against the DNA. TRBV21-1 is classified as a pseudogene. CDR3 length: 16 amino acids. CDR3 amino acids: CASSECTGLSNYGYTF. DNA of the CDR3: TGTGCCAGCAGCGAATGTACAGGGTTGTCTAACTATGGCTACACCTTC.

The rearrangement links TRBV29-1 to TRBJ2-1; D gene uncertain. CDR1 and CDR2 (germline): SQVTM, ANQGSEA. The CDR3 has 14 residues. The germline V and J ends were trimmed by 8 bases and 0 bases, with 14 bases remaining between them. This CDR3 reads CSTTPGSSYNEQFF. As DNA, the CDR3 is TGCAGCACCACCCCCGGAAGCTCCTACAATGAGCAGTTCTTC.

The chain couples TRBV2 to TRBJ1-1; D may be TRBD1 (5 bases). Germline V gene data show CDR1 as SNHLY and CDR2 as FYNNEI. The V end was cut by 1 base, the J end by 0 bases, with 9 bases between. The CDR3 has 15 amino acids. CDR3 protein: CASSEVRVLNTEAFF. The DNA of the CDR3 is TGTGCCAGCAGTGAAGTCAGGGTTTTGAACACTGAAGCTTTCTTT.

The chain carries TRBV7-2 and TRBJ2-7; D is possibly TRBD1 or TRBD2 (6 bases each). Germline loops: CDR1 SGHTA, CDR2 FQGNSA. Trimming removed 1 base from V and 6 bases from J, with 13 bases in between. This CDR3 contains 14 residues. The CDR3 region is CASSLVSRGPEQYF. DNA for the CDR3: TGTGCCAGCAGCTTAGTATCTCGGGGGCCCGAGCAGTACTTC. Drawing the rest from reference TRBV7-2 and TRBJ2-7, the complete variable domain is GAGVSQSPSNKVTEKGKDVELRCDPISGHTALYWYRQSLGQGLEFLIYFQGNSAPDKSGLPSDRFSAERTGGSVSTLTIQRTQQEDSAVYLCASSLVSRGPEQYFGPGTRLTVT.

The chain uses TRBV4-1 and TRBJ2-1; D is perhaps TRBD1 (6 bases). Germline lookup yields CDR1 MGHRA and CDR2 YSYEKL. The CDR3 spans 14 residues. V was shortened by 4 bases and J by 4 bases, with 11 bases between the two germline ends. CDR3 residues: CASSRGPGYNEQFF. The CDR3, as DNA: TGCGCCAGCAGCCGGGGGCCGGGGTACAATGAGCAGTTCTTC.

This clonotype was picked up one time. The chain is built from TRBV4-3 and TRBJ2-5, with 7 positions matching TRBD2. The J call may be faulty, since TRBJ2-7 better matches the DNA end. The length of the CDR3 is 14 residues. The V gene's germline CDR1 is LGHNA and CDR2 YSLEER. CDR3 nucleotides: TGCGCCAGCAGCCAAACTGGGGGGGCCTACGAGCAGTACTTC. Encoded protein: CASSQTGGAYEQYF.

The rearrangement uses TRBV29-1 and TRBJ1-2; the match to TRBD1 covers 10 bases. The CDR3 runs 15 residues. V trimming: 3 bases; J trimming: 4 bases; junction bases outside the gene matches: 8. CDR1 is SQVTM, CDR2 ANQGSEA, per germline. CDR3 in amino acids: CSVDLGQGKSYGYTF. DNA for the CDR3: TGCAGCGTTGATCTGGGACAGGGGAAAAGCTATGGCTACACCTTC.

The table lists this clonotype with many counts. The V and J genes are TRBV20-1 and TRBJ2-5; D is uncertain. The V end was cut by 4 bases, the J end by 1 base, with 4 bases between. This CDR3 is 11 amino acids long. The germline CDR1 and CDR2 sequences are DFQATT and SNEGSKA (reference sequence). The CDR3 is CSAKGQETQYF. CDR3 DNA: TGCAGTGCTAAGGGCCAAGAGACCCAGTACTTC.

The CDR3 coding sequence is TGTGCCAGCACCCTACCGCAGGGGGCTCGGGAGCAGTTCTTC. This codes for CASTLPQGAREQFF. The rearrangement joins TRBV12-3 or TRBV12-4 to TRBJ2-1, with 8 bases that match TRBD1. V gave up 7 bases and J gave up 10 bases; unmatched junction bases: 12. This CDR3 has 14 amino acids.

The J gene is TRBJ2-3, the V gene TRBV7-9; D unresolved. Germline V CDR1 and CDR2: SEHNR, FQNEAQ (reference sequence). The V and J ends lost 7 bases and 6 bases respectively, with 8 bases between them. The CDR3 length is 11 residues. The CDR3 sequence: CASTQKDTQYF. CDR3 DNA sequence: TGTGCCAGCACCCAGAAGGATACGCAGTATTTT.

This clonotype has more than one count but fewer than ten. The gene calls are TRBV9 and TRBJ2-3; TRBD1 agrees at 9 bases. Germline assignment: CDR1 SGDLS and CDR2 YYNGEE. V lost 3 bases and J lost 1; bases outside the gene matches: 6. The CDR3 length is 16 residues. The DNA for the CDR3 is TGTGCCAGCAGCGCCCTGACAGGGGGAGGCACAGATACGCAGTATTTT. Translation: CASSALTGGGTDTQYF. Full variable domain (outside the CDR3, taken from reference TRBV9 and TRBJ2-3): DSGVTQTPKHLITATGQRVTLRCSPRSGDLSVYWYQQSLDQGLQFLIQYYNGEERAKGNILERFSAQQFPDLHSELNLSSLELGDSALYFCASSALTGGGTDTQYFGPGTRLTVL.

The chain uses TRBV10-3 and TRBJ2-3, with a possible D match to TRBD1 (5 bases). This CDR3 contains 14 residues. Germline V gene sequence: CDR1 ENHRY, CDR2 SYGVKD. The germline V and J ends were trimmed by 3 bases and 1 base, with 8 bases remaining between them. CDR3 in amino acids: CAISEGAGTDTQYF. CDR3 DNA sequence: TGTGCCATCAGTGAAGGGGCAGGCACAGATACGCAGTATTTT.